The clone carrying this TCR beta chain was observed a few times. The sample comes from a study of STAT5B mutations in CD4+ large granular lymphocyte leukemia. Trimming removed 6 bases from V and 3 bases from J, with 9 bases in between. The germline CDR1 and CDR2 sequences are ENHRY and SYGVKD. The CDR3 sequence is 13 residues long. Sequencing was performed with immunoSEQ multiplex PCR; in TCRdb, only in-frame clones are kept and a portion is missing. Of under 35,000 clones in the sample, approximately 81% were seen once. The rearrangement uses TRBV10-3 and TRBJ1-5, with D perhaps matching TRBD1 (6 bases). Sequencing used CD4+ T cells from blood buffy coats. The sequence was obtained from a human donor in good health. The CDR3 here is CAISRDNNQPQHF. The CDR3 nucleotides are TGTGCCATCAGCCGGGACAACAATCAGCCCCAGCATTTT.